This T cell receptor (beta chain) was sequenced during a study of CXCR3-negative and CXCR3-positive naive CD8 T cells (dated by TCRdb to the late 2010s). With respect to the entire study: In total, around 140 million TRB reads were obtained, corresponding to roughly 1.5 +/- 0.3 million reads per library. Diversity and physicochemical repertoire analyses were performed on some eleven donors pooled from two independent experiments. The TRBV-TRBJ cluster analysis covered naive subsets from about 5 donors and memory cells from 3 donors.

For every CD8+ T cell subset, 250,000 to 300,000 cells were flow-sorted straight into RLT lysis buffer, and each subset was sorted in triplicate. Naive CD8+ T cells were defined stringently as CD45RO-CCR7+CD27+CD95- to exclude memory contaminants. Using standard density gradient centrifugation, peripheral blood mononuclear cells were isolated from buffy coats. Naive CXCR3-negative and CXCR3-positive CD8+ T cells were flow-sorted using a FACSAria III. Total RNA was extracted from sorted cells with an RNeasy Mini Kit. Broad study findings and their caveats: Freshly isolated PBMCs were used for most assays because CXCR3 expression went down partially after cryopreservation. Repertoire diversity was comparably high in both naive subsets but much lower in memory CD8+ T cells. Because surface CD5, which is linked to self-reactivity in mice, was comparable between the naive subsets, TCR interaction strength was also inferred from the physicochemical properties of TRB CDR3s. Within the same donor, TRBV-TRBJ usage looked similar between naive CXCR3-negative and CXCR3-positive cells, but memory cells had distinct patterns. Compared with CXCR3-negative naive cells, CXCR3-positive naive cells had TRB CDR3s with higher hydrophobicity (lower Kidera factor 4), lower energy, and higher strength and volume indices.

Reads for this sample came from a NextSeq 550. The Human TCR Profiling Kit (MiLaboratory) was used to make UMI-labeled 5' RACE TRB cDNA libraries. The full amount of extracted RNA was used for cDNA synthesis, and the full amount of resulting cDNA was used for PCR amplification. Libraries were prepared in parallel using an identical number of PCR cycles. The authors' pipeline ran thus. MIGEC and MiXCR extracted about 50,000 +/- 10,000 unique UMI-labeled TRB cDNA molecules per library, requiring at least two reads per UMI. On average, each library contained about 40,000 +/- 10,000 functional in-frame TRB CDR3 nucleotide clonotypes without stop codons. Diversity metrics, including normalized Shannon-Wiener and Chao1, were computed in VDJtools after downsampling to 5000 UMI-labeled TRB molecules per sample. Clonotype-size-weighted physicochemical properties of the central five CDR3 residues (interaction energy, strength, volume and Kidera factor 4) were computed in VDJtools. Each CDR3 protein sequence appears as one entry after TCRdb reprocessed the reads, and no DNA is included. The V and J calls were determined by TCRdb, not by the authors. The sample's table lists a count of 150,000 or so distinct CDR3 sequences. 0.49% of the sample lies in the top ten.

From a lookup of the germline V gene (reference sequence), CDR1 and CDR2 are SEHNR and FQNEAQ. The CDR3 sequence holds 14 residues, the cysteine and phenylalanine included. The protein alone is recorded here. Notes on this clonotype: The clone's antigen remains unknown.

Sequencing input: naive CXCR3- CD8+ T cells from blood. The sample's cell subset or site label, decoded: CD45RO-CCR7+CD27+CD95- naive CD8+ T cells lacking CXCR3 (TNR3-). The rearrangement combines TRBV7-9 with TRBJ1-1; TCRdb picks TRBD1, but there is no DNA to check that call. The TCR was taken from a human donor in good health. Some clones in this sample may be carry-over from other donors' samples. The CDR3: CASSGLRGNTEAFF.